This is a list of T cell receptor beta chains from one sample in a study of blood T cell repertoires in COVID-19. Profiling relied on immunoSEQ multiplex PCR, and the TCRdb table lists in-frame clones only, not all of them. The repertoire holds about 58,000 clones, with less than 90% as singletons. Specimen: peripheral blood. The receptors come from a woman in her seventies with active COVID-19. The conserved cysteine and the conserved F or W are not part of the CDR3 here. Each record gives: V gene, CDR3 protein.

TRBV7-2 ASSLSWSYGYT
TRBV20-1 SASRAGDTEAF
TRBV28 ASGPRTGSTGELF
TRBV7-9 ASSFIRSPLH
TRBV5-1 ASSPGTGGVPSNQPQH
TRBV27 ASSSGYGYT
TRBV15 ATSRAGSTSEQF
TRBV2 ASRGTATGELF
TRBV7-9 ASKAGHIYEQY
TRBV2 ASSGDRVNTGELF
TRBV7-2 ASSLLGEAYEQY
TRBV19 ASINSRQGSGYT
TRBV5-1 ASSPGLAGGRETQY
TRBV5-6 ASSLDREYHEQY
TRBV24-1 ATSDLQGRETADTQY
TRBV20-1 SAPFGTEAF
TRBV7-3 ASSLNSQGAQY
TRBV5-4 ASSPGQAKNGEKLF
TRBV27 ASSKTSGSGTDTQY
TRBV28 ASRPLSDSSNQPQH
TRBV3-1/TRBV3-2 ASSLRLAEQF
TRBV3-1/TRBV3-2 ASSLGTGGQPQH
TRBV28 ASSSPQDREGSEQY
TRBV14 ASSQGLAGLWEQF
TRBV27 ASSSRGRRYEKLF
TRBV15 ATSRFIGTEEKLF
TRBV5-1 ASSKTSGPSSGANVLT
TRBV4-1 ASSQEVSRTDQPQH
TRBV5-1 ASSPYGSGQETQY
TRBV5-6 ASSLEAGGGTEAF